This T cell receptor (beta chain) is from a study of blood T cell repertoires in COVID-19. Overall study: Donors in the United States, Italy and Spain gave samples during acute or convalescent COVID-19.

Per the original methods: Amplified reference gene primers provided the basis for estimating nucleated cell counts. Measured with immunoSEQ multiplex PCR; TCRdb has only the in-frame clones, and not every one. The V and J calls and clone size come from that table; D and trimming were worked out from the DNA. The table lists around 58,000 clones, 85% to 90% of them singletons, with about 9.4% in the top ten. The CDR3 loop spans 14 amino acids. CDR1 and CDR2 (germline): SGHNT, YYREEE (reference sequence). The junction had 7 bases not matched to a gene; V was cut back by 4 bases and J by 4 bases. Enrolled through a virtual design, the participants were between about 18 and 89 years of age and came from 24 US areas. Recovery among Cohort 3 donors was established by two negative PCRs, clearance, or symptom resolution.

This sequence originates from a woman aged 40 to 49 who had recovered from COVID-19. The sample comprised PBMCs or T cells enriched from blood (not recorded which). The V call is TRBV5-4, the J call TRBJ2-7; the match to TRBD1 covers 8 bases. The DNA for the CDR3 is TGTGCCAGCAGCCCCGGACAGGGTCGGTACGAGCAGTACTTC. This codes for CASSPGQGRYEQYF.